A single TCR beta chain is shown here with its context. Antigen specificity is unknown. The length of the CDR3 is 16 residues. V was shortened by 0 bases and J by 6 bases, with 19 bases between the two germline ends. Germline V gives CDR1 SGHRS, CDR2 YFSETQ. The data stem from a study of T-cell reconstitution after alpha-beta-depleted transplantation in children. Study-level findings and limits: Newly made T cells mostly supplied T-cell counts and diversity one year after transplant. Recipient T cells and thymic progenitors that survived were the source of the high TCRbeta diversity seen at day 60 in some patients.

As it was prepared, the TCRbeta library received unique molecular identifiers. TCRdb reanalysed the PCR reads using MiXCR and keeps one entry per CDR3 protein. The table lists some 840,000 distinct CDR3 sequences, roughly 15% of them singletons. The V and J genes are TRBV5-1 and TRBJ2-7; D is possibly TRBD1 or TRBD2 (5 bases each). This receptor was taken from a male patient between 5 and 17 years old who had a stem cell transplant for acute lymphoblastic leukemia, so the T cells may come from the graft donor. This sample comprised PBMCs, mostly from graft donor cells, obtained 360 days after TCRalphabeta/CD19-depleted stem cell transplant. The CDR3 spells CASSLVGGQGVAEQYF. CDR3 bases: TGCGCCAGCAGCTTGGTGGGCGGGCAGGGTGTGGCCGAGCAGTACTTC.